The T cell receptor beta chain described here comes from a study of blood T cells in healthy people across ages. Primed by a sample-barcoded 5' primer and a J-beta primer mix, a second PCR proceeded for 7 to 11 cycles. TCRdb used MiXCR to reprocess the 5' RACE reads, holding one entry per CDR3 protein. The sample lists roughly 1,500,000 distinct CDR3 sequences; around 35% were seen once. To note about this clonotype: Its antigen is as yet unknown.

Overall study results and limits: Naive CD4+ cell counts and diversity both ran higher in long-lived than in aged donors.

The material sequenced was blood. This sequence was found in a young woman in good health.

Here the CDR3 reads CASSLVPQDRGDNEQFF. DNA of the CDR3: TGTGCCAGCAGCCTGGTGCCTCAGGACAGGGGAGACAATGAGCAGTTCTTC. The genes are TRBV7-9 and TRBJ2-1; 9 nucleotides line up with TRBD1. Germline CDR1 SEHNR, CDR2 FQNEAQ (reference sequence). The J segment lost 5 bases and the V segment lost 5 bases, leaving 13 bases of the junction unmatched. CDR3 length equals 17 residues.